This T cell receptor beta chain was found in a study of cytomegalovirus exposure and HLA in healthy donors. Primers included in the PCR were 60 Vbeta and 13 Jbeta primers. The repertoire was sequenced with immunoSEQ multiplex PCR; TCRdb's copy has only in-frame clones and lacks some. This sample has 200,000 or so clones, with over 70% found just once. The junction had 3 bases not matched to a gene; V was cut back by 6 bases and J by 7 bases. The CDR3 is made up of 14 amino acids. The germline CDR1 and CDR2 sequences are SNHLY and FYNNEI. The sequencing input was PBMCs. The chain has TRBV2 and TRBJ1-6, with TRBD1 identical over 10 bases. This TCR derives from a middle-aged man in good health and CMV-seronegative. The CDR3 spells CASSRDRGNSPLHF. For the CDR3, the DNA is TGTGCCAGCAGCCGGGACAGGGGCAATTCACCCCTCCACTTT.